These 32 T cell receptor beta chains originate from one sample sequenced in a study of blood T cell repertoires in COVID-19. The assay was immunoSEQ multiplex PCR, and TCRdb's table has in-frame clones only and misses some. This repertoire shows 250,000 to 300,000 clones, approximately 89% found once; its top ten account for 2.2%. The sequencing input was peripheral blood. Source of these receptors: a woman between 25 and 40 years old with COVID-19, enrolled during active disease.

The rearrangement uses TRBV20-1 and TRBJ1-2; D might be TRBD1 (6 bases). V shed 6 bases and J shed 8 bases, with 10 bases lying between them. From germline, CDR1 is DFQATT and CDR2 SNEGSKA (reference sequence). The CDR3 runs 10 residues. The CDR3 coding sequence is TGCAGTGCCCTTGGGACAGGCTACACCTTC. It translates to CSALGTGYTF.

The J gene is TRBJ2-7, the V gene TRBV7-9, with 8 bases fitting TRBD1. The trim removed 5 bases at V and 0 bases at J, leaving 12 bases unmatched. The CDR3 runs to 17 residues. CDR1 SEHNR and CDR2 FQNEAQ come from the germline V gene (reference sequence). CDR3 amino acids: CASSLTDRGLSSYEQYF. In nucleotides, the CDR3 is TGTGCCAGCAGCCTTACCGACAGGGGTCTAAGCTCCTACGAGCAGTACTTC.

The chain joins TRBV25-1 to TRBJ2-6; 12 bases match TRBD1. CDR3 size: 17 residues. J gave up 2 bases and V 8 bases, and 7 bases lay outside the gene matches. Per germline, CDR1 MGHDK and CDR2 SYGVNS. The CDR3 region has the DNA TGTGCCAGCCTAACCGGGACAGGGGGCGCTGGGGCCAACGTCCTGACTTTC. This translates into CASLTGTGGAGANVLTF.

This chain uses TRBV5-1 with TRBJ2-3; no clear D gene. The CDR3 contains 13 residues. The germline V gene has CDR1 SGHRS and CDR2 YFSETQ. With 0 bases removed from V and 5 bases from J, the gap between germline ends came to 7 bases. In nucleotides, the CDR3 is TGCGCCAGCAGCTTGGAAAATAGAGATACGCAGTATTTT. Protein sequence: CASSLENRDTQYF.

The V call is TRBV29-1, the J call TRBJ2-1; D may be TRBD1 (5 bases). Per the germline V gene, CDR1 is SQVTM and CDR2 is ANQGSEA. This CDR3 has 11 residues. With 7 bases removed from V and 6 bases from J, the gap between germline ends came to 10 bases. The CDR3 nucleotides are TGCAGCGCTCCAGGGCGCAATGAGCAGTTCTTC. Translating gives CSAPGRNEQFF.

The rearrangement links TRBV28 to TRBJ1-5, with TRBD1 matching over 7 bases. The CDR3 extends over 15 amino acids. The V and J ends lost 5 bases and 2 bases, in that order; junction bases with no gene match: 6. The germline gives CDR1 MDHEN, CDR2 SYDVKM. The chain's CDR3 is CASSPTGEGNQPQHF. CDR3 DNA: TGTGCCAGCAGTCCAACAGGGGAGGGCAATCAGCCCCAGCATTTT.

The chain joins TRBV24-1 to TRBJ1-2; 9 bases agree with TRBD1. With V trimmed by 1 base and J by 9 bases, 11 bases remained unmatched. This CDR3 contains 16 residues. Germline V gene data show CDR1 as KGHDR and CDR2 as SFDVKD. DNA of the CDR3: TGTGCCACCAGTGATTTATCGACAGGGGGGCGAATGAGCTACACCTTC. Its translation: CATSDLSTGGRMSYTF.

The gene calls are TRBV7-9 and TRBJ1-2; D gene ambiguous. The CDR3 has 17 amino acids. V was shortened by 4 bases and J by 1 base, with 19 bases between the two germline ends. CDR1 is SEHNR, CDR2 FQNEAQ, per germline (reference sequence). The CDR3 sequence is CASSSPVRSPFNYGYTF. CDR3 coding DNA: TGTGCCAGCAGCTCCCCCGTTAGATCCCCTTTTAACTATGGCTACACCTTC.

Comments on this clone: Other DNA sequences in this specimen translate into the identical CDR3. In DNA form, the CDR3 reads TGTGCCTGGAGCCGGGACAGCCCTACAGATACGCAGTATTTT. This sequence encodes CAWSRDSPTDTQYF. This chain links TRBV30 with TRBJ2-3; 7 bases align to TRBD1. V shed 3 bases and J 3 bases; nucleotides not matched to a gene: 6. From germline, CDR1 is GTSNPN and CDR2 SVGIG (reference sequence). The CDR3 length is 14 residues.

V gene TRBV30 combines with J gene TRBJ1-1; 7 nucleotides line up with TRBD1. V lost 7 bases, J lost 1 base, and 6 bases stayed unmatched. The CDR3 length is 13 residues. The germline V gene encodes CDR1 GTSNPN and CDR2 SVGIG (reference sequence). The CDR3 sequence: CALTRTGNTEAFF. Here the CDR3 DNA reads TGTGCCTTGACCCGGACAGGGAACACTGAAGCTTTCTTT.

This clone was seen a single time. The chain is built from TRBV11-3 and TRBJ2-3, with D maybe TRBD2 (6 bases). Germline CDR1 reads SGHNT; CDR2 reads YENEEA. Trimming pared 4 bases from V and 0 bases from J, leaving 11 bases between. This CDR3 comprises 15 residues. Here the CDR3 DNA reads TGTGCCAGCAGCTCTGGCGGGACCAGCACAGATACGCAGTATTTT. It encodes CASSSGGTSTDTQYF.

This clone was observed a few times. The chain joins TRBV30 to TRBJ2-1, with 7 nucleotides matching TRBD1. Germline-derived CDR1 and CDR2 are GTSNPN and SVGIG (reference sequence). Unmatched junction bases numbered 5, after V lost 2 bases and J lost 4 bases. This CDR3 contains 14 residues. The CDR3 DNA follows: TGTGCCTGGAGTAAAACAGGGGCATACAATGAGCAGTTCTTC. It specifies CAWSKTGAYNEQFF.

J is TRBJ2-1 and V is TRBV7-9; no clear D gene. Germline V CDR1 and CDR2: SEHNR, FQNEAQ (reference sequence). Trimming removed 3 bases from V and 5 bases from J, with 5 bases in between. The CDR3 sequence is 12 residues long. CDR3 protein: CASSFGDNEQFF. The CDR3 bases are TGTGCCAGCAGCTTTGGAGACAATGAGCAGTTCTTC.

For the CDR3, the DNA is TGTGCCAGTAGTAGTCGCCCCGGACTAGCCACCTACGAGCAGTACTTC. This encodes CASSSRPGLATYEQYF. The genes are TRBV19 and TRBJ2-7; 8 nucleotides line up with TRBD2. The trim removed 4 bases at V and 2 bases at J, leaving 10 bases unmatched. This CDR3 has 16 amino acids. Germline V gene sequence: CDR1 LNHDA, CDR2 SQIVND (reference sequence).

The rearrangement uses TRBV16 and TRBJ1-5; no clear D. From germline, CDR1 is KGHSY and CDR2 FQNENV. Trimming removed 4 bases at V and 0 bases at J, with 7 bases between. CDR3 size: 14 residues. The CDR3: CASSRANSNQPQHF. DNA for the CDR3: TGTGCCAGCAGCCGAGCCAATAGCAATCAGCCCCAGCATTTT.

Only one count was recorded for this clone. The genes are TRBV6-5 and TRBJ1-2; tentative D call: TRBD1 (6 bases). The CDR3 sequence is 14 residues long. The V and J ends lost 7 bases and 2 bases respectively, with 14 bases between them. The germline V gene has CDR1 MNHEY and CDR2 SVGAGI. The DNA for the CDR3 is TGTGCCAGCATCCGGGACACTCGCAACTATGGCTACACCTTC. Translation gives CASIRDTRNYGYTF.

This clone was detected only once. This chain links TRBV15 with TRBJ2-1; D is ambiguous. The CDR3 length is 17 residues. Trimming pared 0 bases from V and 0 bases from J, leaving 12 bases between. Germline CDR1 reads LNHNV; CDR2 reads YYDKDF (reference sequence). The CDR3 loop is CATSRDAVYNSYNEQFF. The CDR3 DNA reads as TGTGCCACCAGCAGAGATGCCGTATACAACTCCTACAATGAGCAGTTCTTC. Full variable domain (remainder filled in from reference TRBV15 and TRBJ2-1): DAMVIQNPRYQVTQFGKPVTLSCSQTLNHNVMYWYQQKSSQAPKLLFHYYDKDFNNEADTPDNFQSRRPNTSFCFLDIRSPGLGDTAMYLCATSRDAVYNSYNEQFFGPGTRLTVL.

Remarks on this clone: The sample carries other DNA sequences with the same CDR3. The chain couples TRBV6-2 or TRBV6-3 to TRBJ2-2; 9 positions match TRBD1. The CDR3 runs to 16 residues. The V segment lost 3 bases and the J segment 1 base; nucleotides outside the gene matches: 3. Germline V gives CDR1 MNHEY, CDR2 SVGEGT. Here the CDR3 reads CASSYPGQGNTGELFF. The CDR3 nucleotides read TGTGCCAGCAGTTATCCGGGACAGGGGAACACCGGGGAGCTGTTTTTT.

The chain combines TRBV10-3 with TRBJ1-6; 9 bases are a match to TRBD1. V lost 7 bases to trimming and J lost 7 bases; unmatched junction nucleotides: 5. Per the germline V gene, CDR1 is ENHRY and CDR2 is SYGVKD. This CDR3 has 14 residues. In DNA, the CDR3 is TGTGCCATCAAAAGGACAGGGGAAAATTCACCCCTCCACTTT. It encodes CAIKRTGENSPLHF.

The table lists this clone with a few counts. The gene calls are TRBV10-1 and TRBJ1-2; D is undetermined. The germline V gene has CDR1 WNHNN and CDR2 SYGVQD (reference sequence). V was pared by 0 bases and J by 5 bases, with 10 bases between. There are 14 residues in the CDR3. CDR3 DNA: TGCGCCAGCAGTGAGTCGGGCCAGCCGTATGGCTACACCTTC. This encodes CASSESGQPYGYTF.

Notes on this clone: The junction departs from germline at one end; a sequencing error may be responsible. V gene TRBV12-5 combines with J gene TRBJ2-1, with D hard to call. Germline values: CDR1 LGHNT, CDR2 FRNRAP. The CDR3 contains 11 residues. CDR3 protein: CASGSDNEQFF. The DNA for the CDR3 is TGTGCTAGTGGCTCCGACAATGAGCAGTTCTTC.

J is TRBJ1-2 and V is TRBV6-1, with 7 bases identical to TRBD1. Losses at the gene ends were 0 bases for V and 5 bases for J; bases not matched to a gene: 3. There are 14 residues in the CDR3. CDR1 is MNHNS and CDR2 is SASEGT in the germline V gene. The CDR3 loop reads CASSEAGGQYGYTF. The CDR3 nucleotides read TGTGCCAGCAGTGAAGCTGGGGGACAGTATGGCTACACCTTC.

The chain uses TRBV7-9 and TRBJ2-7; 9 nucleotides line up with TRBD2. There are 13 residues in the CDR3. The germline V gene encodes CDR1 SEHNR and CDR2 FQNEAQ (reference sequence). V shed 5 bases and J 3 bases; nucleotides not matched to a gene: 2. The CDR3 is CASSPTSGYEQYF. The DNA for the CDR3 is TGTGCCAGCAGCCCGACTAGCGGCTACGAGCAGTACTTC.

The CDR3 DNA is TGCGCCAGCAGCCCGACAGGGTGGCAGACCCAGTACTTC. Protein: CASSPTGWQTQYF. The rearrangement joins TRBV5-1 to TRBJ2-5, with 7 bases matching TRBD1. V shed 4 bases, J shed 6 bases, and the junction held 6 bases outside the gene matches. The germline gives CDR1 SGHRS, CDR2 YFSETQ. The CDR3 consists of 13 residues. The full variable domain, rest sourced from reference TRBV5-1 and TRBJ2-5, is KAGVTQTPRYLIKTRGQQVTLSCSPISGHRSVSWYQQTPGQGLQFLFEYFSETQRNKGNFPGRFSGRQFSNSRSEMNVSTLELGDSALYLCASSPTGWQTQYFGPGTRLLVL.

This chain links TRBV5-4 with TRBJ2-3; D perhaps matches TRBD2 (6 bases). Germline CDR1 is SGHNT and CDR2 is YYREEE (reference sequence). This CDR3 is 13 amino acids long. Trimming stripped 2 bases from V and 6 bases from J, with 10 bases between. The DNA of the CDR3 is TGTGCCAGCAGCTTAGGGACTTTCGATACGCAGTATTTT. Translated, it gives CASSLGTFDTQYF.

This clone was picked up a small number of times. The V and J genes are TRBV24-1 and TRBJ2-3, with 8 nucleotides matching TRBD1. Trimming at V came to 4 bases and at J to 2 bases, leaving 4 bases not matched to a gene. The germline CDR1 and CDR2 sequences are KGHDR and SFDVKD. This CDR3 is 15 amino acids long. The CDR3 bases are TGTGCCACCAGTGACCTGGGACAGGACACAGATACGCAGTATTTT. Translated: CATSDLGQDTDTQYF.

The rearrangement links TRBV27 to TRBJ2-7; 7 nucleotides match TRBD1. Trimming at V came to 5 bases and at J to 3 bases, leaving 4 bases not matched to a gene. The germline gives CDR1 MNHEY, CDR2 SMNVEV (reference sequence). The CDR3 spans 13 residues. In nucleotides, the CDR3 is TGTGCCAGCAGTGGGACAGAGCGCTACGAGCAGTACTTC. Translating gives CASSGTERYEQYF.

The chain combines TRBV27 with TRBJ1-4, with D possibly TRBD1 on 5 matching bases. Germline-derived CDR1 and CDR2 are MNHEY and SMNVEV (reference sequence). V gave up 4 bases and J gave up 3 bases, with 18 bases separating them. The length of the CDR3 is 17 residues. This chain's CDR3 is CASSSHGIRGANEKLFF. The CDR3 DNA follows: TGTGCCAGCAGTTCTCACGGTATCCGGGGGGCTAATGAAAAACTGTTTTTT.

The rearrangement links TRBV3-1 (or the pseudogene TRBV3-2) to TRBJ1-6, with D perhaps matching TRBD1 (5 bases). The V gene lost 6 bases and the J gene lost 6 bases, with 15 bases spanning the gap. Per the germline V gene, CDR1 is LGHDT and CDR2 is YNNKEL (reference sequence). This CDR3 has 15 amino acids. In DNA, the CDR3 is TGTGCCAGCAGTCCTAGATCCGGGGGTAATTCACCCCTCCACTTT. It specifies CASSPRSGGNSPLHF.

This clone showed up just once. The chain has TRBV10-3 and TRBJ1-2; a possible D gene is TRBD1 (5 bases). The V and J ends lost 8 bases and 1 base respectively, with 8 bases between them. Germline V gene lookup returns CDR1 ENHRY and CDR2 SYGVKD. The CDR3 is made up of 12 amino acids. CDR3 amino acids: CAISQGNYGYTF. The CDR3 coding sequence is TGTGCCATCTCTCAGGGTAACTATGGCTACACCTTC.

V and J are TRBV14 and TRBJ2-7; 9 bases map to TRBD1. Germline V gives CDR1 SGHDN, CDR2 FVKESK. J gave up 5 bases and V 2 bases, and 7 bases lay outside the gene matches. This CDR3 is built from 15 residues. The CDR3, as DNA: TGTGCCAGCAGCCAAACCCGGGACAGGGACAACGAGCAGTACTTC. Translating gives CASSQTRDRDNEQYF.

The chain combines TRBV2 with TRBJ1-5; tentatively, D is TRBD1 (5 bases). CDR3 length equals 13 residues. Between the trimmed V and J ends, which lost 4 bases and 4 bases, there was a span of 8 bases. CDR1 and CDR2 from the germline V gene are SNHLY and FYNNEI. The chain's CDR3 is CASSVSGNQPQHF. CDR3 nucleotide sequence: TGTGCCAGCAGTGTGTCAGGGAATCAGCCCCAGCATTTT.